This T cell receptor (beta chain) was sequenced in a study of CD8 T cells in ankylosing spondylitis. V shed 6 bases and J shed 0 bases, with 14 bases lying between them. This CDR3 comprises 15 residues. Germline CDR1 reads MNHNS; CDR2 reads SASEGT. As the method for making TCR beta libraries, quantitative 5'-RACE with molecular barcodes was used. TCRdb redid the calling of the 5' RACE reads with MiXCR, one entry per CDR3 protein. The sample lists roughly 220,000 distinct CDR3 sequences; about 16% were seen once. In the case of this clonotype: Its antigen is undetermined.

Study-wide findings and caveats: A TCR beta motif of several highly homologous variants seemed to mark ankylosing spondylitis blood. Prior literature has documented some motif variants in synovial fluid and blood from reactive arthritis. Clones that were linked to disease were CD8+ and were relatively rare in peripheral blood.

J is TRBJ1-1 and V is TRBV6-1; the D gene is possibly TRBD1 (6 bases). This receptor was taken from a male donor with ankylosing spondylitis. The source material was blood, either unsorted or a sorted T cell fraction (not recorded which). The CDR3 bases are TGTGCCAGCAGACCACAGGGACGGTTGAACACTGAAGCTTTCTTT. This codes for CASRPQGRLNTEAFF.